This entry concerns a single TCR beta chain. Antigen specificity is unknown. Researchers ran the PCR with 60 Vbeta and 13 Jbeta primers. Some clones are missing from TCRdb's copy, which holds only in-frame ones; the method was immunoSEQ multiplex PCR. The sample lists around 130,000 clones; about two thirds were seen once. This sample was included in a study of cytomegalovirus exposure and HLA in healthy donors. Regarding the study as a whole: Earlier analysis yielded a pattern in which most TCR beta V segments were productive about 87% or about 30% of the time. A later analysis reported that several of the most significant clusters appeared to be linked to common viral pathogens, among them Epstein-Barr virus. Clonal expansion was found to be greater in HLA-associated TCR beta chains than in equally common others in a later analysis.

The germline V gene has CDR1 MGHRA and CDR2 YSYEKL. The CDR3 totals 15 residues. The V gene lost 4 bases and the J gene lost 4 bases, with 16 bases spanning the gap. Specimen: PBMCs. This receptor was obtained from a woman between 55 and 75 years old in good health and CMV-seropositive. V and J are TRBV4-1 and TRBJ1-2; D might be TRBD1 (5 bases). The chain's CDR3 is CASSLRHTGFYGYTF. The DNA for the CDR3 is TGCGCCAGCAGCCTGCGACATACAGGCTTCTATGGCTACACCTTC.